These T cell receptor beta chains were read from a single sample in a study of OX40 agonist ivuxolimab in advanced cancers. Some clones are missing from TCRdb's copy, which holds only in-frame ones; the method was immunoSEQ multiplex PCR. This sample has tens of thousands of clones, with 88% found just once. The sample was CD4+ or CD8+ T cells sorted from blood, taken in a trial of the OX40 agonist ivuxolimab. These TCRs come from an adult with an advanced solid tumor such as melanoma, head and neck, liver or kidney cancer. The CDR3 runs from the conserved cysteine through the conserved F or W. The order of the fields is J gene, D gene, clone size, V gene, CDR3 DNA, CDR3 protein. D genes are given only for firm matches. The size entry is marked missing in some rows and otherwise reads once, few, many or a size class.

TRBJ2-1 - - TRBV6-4 TGTGCCAGCAGTGACCAGACGGGCAATGAGCAGTTCTTC CASSDQTGNEQFF
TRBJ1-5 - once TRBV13 TGTGCCAGCAGCTCGTACAGGGAAGGGAGCAATCAGCCCCAGCATTTT CASSSYREGSNQPQHF
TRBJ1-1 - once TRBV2 TGTGCCAGCAGTGAATCGGAGGAGGGTGAAGCTTTCTTT CASSESEEGEAFF
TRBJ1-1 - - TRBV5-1 TGCGCCAGCAGCTTGGTCCAAATGAACACTGAAGCTTTCTTT CASSLVQMNTEAFF
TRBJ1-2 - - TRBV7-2 TGTGCCAGCAGCCCCCTAGGGGCAACAGTCACCTTC CASSPLGATVTF
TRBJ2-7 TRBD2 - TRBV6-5 TGTGCCAGCAGACTCCTAGCGGGAGTCGGTGAGCAGTACTTC CASRLLAGVGEQYF
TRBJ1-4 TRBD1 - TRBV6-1 TGTGCCAGCAGAGAAATGACAGGGTTTGGAGAAAAACTGTTTTTT CASREMTGFGEKLFF
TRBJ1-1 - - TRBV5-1 TGCGCCAGCAGCTTGTCAGTGGGCACTGAAGCTTTCTTT CASSLSVGTEAFF
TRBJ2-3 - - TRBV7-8 TGTGCCAGCAGCCCTACCTCGGCCACAGATACGCAGTATTTT CASSPTSATDTQYF
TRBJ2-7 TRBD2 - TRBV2 TGTGCCAGCACTCAGGGACTAGCGAGCTCCTACGAGCAGTACTTC CASTQGLASSYEQYF
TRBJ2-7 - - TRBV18 TGTGCCAGCTCACCGCTACAGGGCCACGAGCAGTACTTC CASSPLQGHEQYF
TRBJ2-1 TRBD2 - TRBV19 TGTGCCAGTAGTTCTCGACTAGCGGAGTACAATGAGCAGTTCTTC CASSSRLAEYNEQFF
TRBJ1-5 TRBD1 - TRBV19 TGTGCCAGTCAACAGGGGGGGTATCGTCAGCCCCAGCATTTT CASQQGGYRQPQHF
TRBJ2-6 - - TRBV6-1 TGTGCCAGCAGTGAAGGGTCGGCGGGGGCCAACGTCCTGACTTTC CASSEGSAGANVLTF
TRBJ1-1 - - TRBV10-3 TGTGCCATCAGTGGACAGGCCGAAACCAACCTCCGGGAGGTGGCTTTCTTT CAISGQAETNLREVAFF
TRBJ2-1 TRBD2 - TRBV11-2 TGTGCCAGCAGCTCCTCTAGCGGGAGAGCGAATGAGCAGTTCTTC CASSSSSGRANEQFF
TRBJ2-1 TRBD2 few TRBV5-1 TGCGCCAGCAGCAGGCAAGCGGGATTAGTTGATGAGCAGTTCTTC CASSRQAGLVDEQFF
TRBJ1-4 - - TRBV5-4 TGTGCCAGCAGCTTGGAGCGGGGTATGAATGAAAAACTGTTTTTT CASSLERGMNEKLFF
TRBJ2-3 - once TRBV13 TGTGCCAGCAGCTTAGACGCAAGGACACCACACCTTAGCACAGATACGCAGTATTTT CASSLDARTPHLSTDTQYF
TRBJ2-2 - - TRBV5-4 TGTGCCAGCAGCCCCCAGGACACCGGGGAGCTGTTTTTT CASSPQDTGELFF
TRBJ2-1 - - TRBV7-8 TGTGCCAGCAGCTTAGGCCAGCTGAATGAGCAGTTCTTC CASSLGQLNEQFF
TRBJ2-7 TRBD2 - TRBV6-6 TGTGCCAGCAGCCTCGGACTAGCGGGAGTCGAGCAGTACTTC CASSLGLAGVEQYF
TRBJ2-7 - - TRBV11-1 TGTGCCAGCAGCTTAGCCGGGCAGAGCTACGAGCAGTACTTC CASSLAGQSYEQYF
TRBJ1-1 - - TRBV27 TGTGCCAGCACCAACTCCGAAAGGGGGTTGGGCACTGAAGCTTTCTTT CASTNSERGLGTEAFF
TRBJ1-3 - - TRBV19 TGTGCCAGTAGTCCTCCGGGCCTCCCTGGAGGGACCATATATTTT CASSPPGLPGGTIYF
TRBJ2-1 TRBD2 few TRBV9 TGTGCCAGCAGCAACACTAGGGGACTAGCCTACAATGAGCAGTTCTTC CASSNTRGLAYNEQFF
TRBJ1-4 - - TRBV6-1 TGTGCCAGCAGTCAGGGAAGCTCAACTAATGAAAAACTGTTTTTT CASSQGSSTNEKLFF
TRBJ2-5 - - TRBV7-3 TGTGCCAGCAGCTTATCAGGGGTGCAAGAGACCCAGTACTTC CASSLSGVQETQYF
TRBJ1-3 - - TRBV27 TGTGCCAGCAGTTCGGGCCATCGCTCTGGAAACACCATATATTTT CASSSGHRSGNTIYF
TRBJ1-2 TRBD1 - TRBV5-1 TGCGCCAGCAGCTTCTCGACAGGGGGTGACTATGGCTACACCTTC CASSFSTGGDYGYTF
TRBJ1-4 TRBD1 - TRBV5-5 TGTGCCAGCAGCCCCGGACAGGGCGGTGAAAAACTGTTTTTT CASSPGQGGEKLFF
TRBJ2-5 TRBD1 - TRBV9 TGTGCCAGCAGCTTAGCCGGGACAGGGAAGACCCAGTACTTC CASSLAGTGKTQYF
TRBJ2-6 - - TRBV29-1 TGCAGCGTTGAACCAGGACCTGGGGCCAACGTCCTGACTTTC CSVEPGPGANVLTF
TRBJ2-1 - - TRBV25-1 TGTGCCAGCAGGGAGGACCTATATGAGCAGTTCTTC CASREDLYEQFF
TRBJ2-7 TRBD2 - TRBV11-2 TGTGCCAGCAGTTTTAGCGGGACTCGCTCTGGCGAGCAGTACTTC CASSFSGTRSGEQYF
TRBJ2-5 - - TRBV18 TGTGCCAGCTCACCATCTGGGGTTGAGACCCAGTACTTC CASSPSGVETQYF
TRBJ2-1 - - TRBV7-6 TGTGCCAGCAGCGCCTCACGAATCAATGAGCAGTTCTTC CASSASRINEQFF
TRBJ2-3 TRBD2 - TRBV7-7 TGTGCTAGCAGCTTAGCCGGACGGGAGGGAGATACGCAGTATTTT CASSLAGREGDTQYF
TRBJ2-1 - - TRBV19 TGTGCCAGTAGTATAGATAATGAGCAGTTCTTC CASSIDNEQFF
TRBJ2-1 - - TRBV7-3 TGTGCCAGCAGCTTATCAGGGACTTACAATGAGCAGTTCTTC CASSLSGTYNEQFF
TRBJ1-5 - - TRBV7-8 TGTGCCAGCAGCCCCAGGACAAGTTGGGATCAGCCCCAGCATTTT CASSPRTSWDQPQHF
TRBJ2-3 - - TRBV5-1 TGCGCCAGCAGCTCGGACAGCTCTCAGGATACGCAGTATTTT CASSSDSSQDTQYF
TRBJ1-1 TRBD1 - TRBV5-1 TGCGCCAGCAGCCCCTGGGACAGGGGGAACACTGAAGCTTTCTTT CASSPWDRGNTEAFF
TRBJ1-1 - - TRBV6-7 TGTGCCAGCAGTTACCCGGGCCCAAGCAACGCTGAAGCTTTCTTT CASSYPGPSNAEAFF
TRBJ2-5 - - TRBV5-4 TGTGCCAGCAGCTCATTAGAGGAGACCCAGTACTTC CASSSLEETQYF
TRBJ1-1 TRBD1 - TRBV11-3 TGTGCCAGCAGCTTCAGGGGGCGGGACACTGAAGCTTTCTTT CASSFRGRDTEAFF
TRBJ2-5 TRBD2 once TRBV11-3 TGTGCCAGCAGCGTAGCGGGAGGGGGCAAGACCCAGTACTTC CASSVAGGGKTQYF
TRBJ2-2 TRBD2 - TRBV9 TGTGCCAGCAGCGTCCTAGCGGGAGGGGCGAACACCGGGGAGCTGTTTTTT CASSVLAGGANTGELFF
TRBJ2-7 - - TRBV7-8 TGTGCCAGCAGCTTAACCTCTGGCCCTGCTAGCAGCTACGAGCAGTACTTC CASSLTSGPASSYEQYF
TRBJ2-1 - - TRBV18 TGTGCCAGCTCACCCGCGGCAGGGACGGTTGATGAGCAGTTCTTC CASSPAAGTVDEQFF
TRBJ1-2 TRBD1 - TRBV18 TGTGCCAGCTCACCACCATCAGGGGGCAGGGGCTACACCTTC CASSPPSGGRGYTF
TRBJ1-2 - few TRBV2 TGTGCCAGCAGTGAACCGGACTTTGTGGGCTACACCTTC CASSEPDFVGYTF
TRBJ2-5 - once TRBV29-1 TGCAGCGTTGGGTCGGGGGCGATCCAAGAGACCCAGTACTTC CSVGSGAIQETQYF
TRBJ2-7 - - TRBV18 TGTGCCAGCTCACCGAGTCGGCAAGAGCAGTACTTC CASSPSRQEQYF
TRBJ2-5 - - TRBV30 TGTGCCTGGAGCTTTGGGCGAGAGACCCAGTACTTC CAWSFGRETQYF